The rows below give T cell receptor beta chains drawn from one sample of a study of blood T cells in healthy people across ages. TCRdb re-called the 5' RACE reads through MiXCR, storing one row per CDR3 protein. In the table there are around 700,000 distinct CDR3 sequences, just under 25% of which are singletons. These sequences were also reported in another study, on T cells of mothers and their children.

The sample comprised blood. All receptors come from a boy aged 5-17 years in good health. The CDR3 runs from the conserved cysteine through the conserved F or W. A D gene is named only where the DNA matches it firmly. A row's size may be missing; if present it is once, few, many or a size class.

TRBD2	TRBV6-1	.	TRBJ2-3	CASSPSLRGGASDTQYF	TGTGCCAGCAGTCCTTCCCTCCGCGGGGGGGCCTCGGATACGCAGTATTTT
.	TRBV14	few	TRBJ2-3	CASSQGRVPLETDTQYF	TGTGCCAGCAGCCAAGGCCGAGTTCCCTTGGAGACTGATACGCAGTATTTT
.	TRBV11-2	few	TRBJ2-7	CASSLDTTVLEQYF	TGTGCCAGCAGCTTAGATACGACAGTATTAGAGCAGTACTTC
.	TRBV3-1	.	TRBJ2-5	CASSQVEEGTQYF	TGTGCCAGCAGCCAAGTTGAGGAAGGGACCCAGTACTTC
TRBD1	TRBV7-9	few	TRBJ2-7	CASSFNPLQGDYEQYF	TGTGCCAGCAGCTTTAACCCCCTACAGGGGGACTACGAGCAGTACTTC
TRBD2	TRBV4-2	few	TRBJ2-7	CASSQAQYGGAVEQYF	TGTGCCAGCAGCCAAGCGCAGTACGGGGGGGCCGTCGAGCAGTACTTC
.	TRBV19	.	TRBJ2-5	CASSIEGIPQETQYF	TGTGCCAGTAGTATAGAGGGGATCCCTCAAGAGACCCAGTACTTC
.	TRBV29-1	few	TRBJ2-2	CSVVSVNTGELFF	TGCAGCGTTGTAAGTGTAAACACCGGGGAGCTGTTTTTT
TRBD1	TRBV6-1	few	TRBJ2-7	CASGRQGTYEQYF	TGTGCCAGCGGGAGACAGGGGACCTACGAGCAGTACTTC
.	TRBV28	.	TRBJ1-5	CASRTGSQPQHF	TGTGCCAGTCGTACGGGTTCTCAGCCCCAGCATTTT
.	TRBV6-1	.	TRBJ1-2	CASSEAMTEPLYGYTF	TGTGCCAGCAGTGAAGCAATGACGGAACCGCTCTATGGCTACACCTTC
TRBD2	TRBV9	.	TRBJ2-1	CASSVPTSGATNEQFF	TGTGCCAGCAGCGTTCCGACTAGCGGGGCTACAAATGAGCAGTTCTTC
.	TRBV27	.	TRBJ2-7	CASSPGLNSYEQYF	TGTGCCAGCAGCCCGGGACTGAACTCCTACGAGCAGTACTTC
.	TRBV6-5	.	TRBJ2-2	CASSYWRGGSGELFF	TGTGCCAGCAGTTACTGGCGAGGGGGGTCCGGGGAGCTGTTTTTT
.	TRBV29-1	.	TRBJ1-2	CSAGRADSNYGYTF	TGCAGCGCCGGGAGGGCCGATTCAAACTATGGCTACACCTTC
TRBD2	TRBV14	.	TRBJ2-3	CASSPPLQRGYTDTQYF	TGTGCCAGCAGCCCGCCCCTTCAGCGGGGGTACACAGATACGCAGTATTTT
.	TRBV12-3/TRBV12-4	.	TRBJ1-4	CASSLSSEKLFF	TGTGCCAGCAGTTTATCGAGTGAAAAACTGTTTTTT
.	TRBV5-1	.	TRBJ1-1	CASSFRNRRDTEAFF	TGCGCCAGCAGCTTCCGCAATCGAAGGGACACTGAAGCTTTCTTT
.	TRBV20-1	.	TRBJ2-1	CSARVRSSSLGNEQFF	TGCAGTGCTAGAGTCAGGTCCTCCTCCCTCGGCAATGAGCAGTTCTTC
TRBD2	TRBV24-1	.	TRBJ2-1	CATSDLSSGGYNEQFF	TGTGCCACCAGTGATTTGAGTAGCGGGGGTTACAATGAGCAGTTCTTC